This TCR beta chain stems from a study of yellow fever vaccine responses in identical twins. This clonotype was counted between two and nine times. Its antigen is undetermined. TCRdb independently ran MiXCR on the RT-PCR reads; one entry per CDR3 protein. The profile shows some 800 distinct CDR3 sequences, around 83% of them singletons. Study-level results: Reports say the vaccine T cell response in twins looked partly convergent and partly personalized.

The CDR3 totals 13 residues. Trimming left V 0 bases short and J 5 bases short, with 7 bases between. Germline CDR1 reads WNHNN; CDR2 reads SYGVQD (reference sequence). The gene calls are TRBV10-1 and TRBJ1-1, with no clear D. The sequence was obtained from a female donor who received the yellow fever vaccine. The source was T cells from blood (PBMCs), unsorted or a sorted subset (not recorded which), collected before or after yellow fever vaccination (not recorded which). CDR3 bases: TGCGCCAGCAGTGAGTCGTGGATAACTGAAGCTTTCTTT. It codes for CASSESWITEAFF.